Listed below are T cell receptor beta chains from one sample, sequenced in a study of T cells after yellow fever vaccination. Using its own MiXCR run on the 5' RACE reads, TCRdb lists one record per CDR3 protein. The profile shows approximately 250,000 distinct CDR3 sequences, over 6.5% of them singletons. The sample here was CD4+ T cells sorted from PBMCs, taken on the day of the yellow fever booster vaccination. These receptors originate from a man between 25 and 39 years old who received the YFV17D yellow fever vaccine. CDR3s include the opening cysteine and the closing phenylalanine or tryptophan. Fields, in order: J gene, clone size, D gene, V gene, CDR3 DNA, CDR3 protein. The D gene is left open where the match is weak. Where a row states a size, it is once, few, many or the class of an expanded clone; other rows omit it.

j_gene: TRBJ1-2; abundance: few; d_gene: .; v_gene: TRBV12-3/TRBV12-4; CDR3nt: TGTGCCAGCAGCCCAACCCCGGGCAGGGAAGGGAGCTACACCTTC; CDR3aa: CASSPTPGREGSYTF
j_gene: TRBJ2-3; abundance: few; d_gene: TRBD1; v_gene: TRBV10-3; CDR3nt: TGTGCCGCGGACAGGGGGGGTACAGATACGCAGTATTTT; CDR3aa: CAADRGGTDTQYF
j_gene: TRBJ2-5; abundance: .; d_gene: .; v_gene: TRBV6-2/TRBV6-3; CDR3nt: TGTGCCACCGCCTCGGGCCCACGGGGGGCGAAAGAGACCCAGTACTTC; CDR3aa: CATASGPRGAKETQYF
j_gene: TRBJ2-1; abundance: many; d_gene: .; v_gene: TRBV6-5; CDR3nt: TGTGCCAGCCGTCGGGCCCGGGTCCAGTTCTTC; CDR3aa: CASRRARVQFF
j_gene: TRBJ1-5; abundance: many; d_gene: TRBD1; v_gene: TRBV7-2; CDR3nt: TGTGCCAGCAGCCATGGGACAGATAGCAATCAGCCCCAGCATTTT; CDR3aa: CASSHGTDSNQPQHF
j_gene: TRBJ2-1; abundance: many; d_gene: .; v_gene: TRBV5-6; CDR3nt: TGTGCCAGCAGCCAGGCCTATGAGCAGTTCTTC; CDR3aa: CASSQAYEQFF
j_gene: TRBJ2-3; abundance: .; d_gene: .; v_gene: TRBV6-2/TRBV6-3; CDR3nt: TGTGCCAGCAGAGCGGTGGCAACGCAGTATTTT; CDR3aa: CASRAVATQYF
j_gene: TRBJ2-7; abundance: few; d_gene: TRBD1; v_gene: TRBV7-9; CDR3nt: TGTGCCAGCAGCGTCCCGGGACAGGGGGCCGAGCAGTACTTC; CDR3aa: CASSVPGQGAEQYF
j_gene: TRBJ2-3; abundance: many; d_gene: TRBD2; v_gene: TRBV20-1; CDR3nt: TGCAGTGCTAGAGGCCCTAGCGGGTATCCAGATACGCAGTATTTT; CDR3aa: CSARGPSGYPDTQYF
j_gene: TRBJ2-2; abundance: .; d_gene: .; v_gene: TRBV7-2; CDR3nt: TGTGCCAGCAGCAGAATGACCCTCAATAGCCGCACCGGGGAGCTGTTTTTT; CDR3aa: CASSRMTLNSRTGELFF
j_gene: TRBJ2-3; abundance: .; d_gene: .; v_gene: TRBV6-1; CDR3nt: TGTGCCACCAAGGACAGAAGCACAGATACGCAGTATTTT; CDR3aa: CATKDRSTDTQYF
j_gene: TRBJ1-2; abundance: many; d_gene: .; v_gene: TRBV7-2; CDR3nt: TGTGCCAGCAGCTTCATATCTAACTATGGCTACACCTTC; CDR3aa: CASSFISNYGYTF
j_gene: TRBJ2-1; abundance: many; d_gene: TRBD2; v_gene: TRBV9; CDR3nt: TGTGCCAGCAGCCGGGGGAGGGATGAGCAGTTCTTC; CDR3aa: CASSRGRDEQFF
j_gene: TRBJ2-1; abundance: few; d_gene: .; v_gene: TRBV5-1; CDR3nt: TGCGCCAGCACCCCCGGCGCCCCTAGCTCCTACAATGAGCAGTTCTTC; CDR3aa: CASTPGAPSSYNEQFF
j_gene: TRBJ2-7; abundance: few; d_gene: TRBD2; v_gene: TRBV20-1; CDR3nt: TGCAGTGCTTTACGGACTAGCGGGACCTCCGAGCAGTACTTC; CDR3aa: CSALRTSGTSEQYF
j_gene: TRBJ2-4; abundance: .; d_gene: TRBD2; v_gene: TRBV6-1; CDR3nt: TGTGCCAGCATGAGTGGGAGGGTAGCCAAAAACATTCAGTACTTC; CDR3aa: CASMSGRVAKNIQYF
j_gene: TRBJ1-1; abundance: many; d_gene: .; v_gene: TRBV4-3; CDR3nt: TGCGCCAGCAGCCAAGAAAGGGGACAGAACACTGAAGCTTTCTTT; CDR3aa: CASSQERGQNTEAFF
j_gene: TRBJ2-2; abundance: many; d_gene: TRBD2; v_gene: TRBV7-9; CDR3nt: TGTGCCAGCAGCTCTACCCCGGGACTAGATGTGATATCGAACACCGGGGAGCTGTTTTTT; CDR3aa: CASSSTPGLDVISNTGELFF
j_gene: TRBJ2-7; abundance: .; d_gene: .; v_gene: TRBV12-3/TRBV12-4; CDR3nt: TGTGCCAGCAGTCAGTACGGGCAGTACTACGAGCAGTACTTC; CDR3aa: CASSQYGQYYEQYF
j_gene: TRBJ2-3; abundance: .; d_gene: TRBD2; v_gene: TRBV7-2; CDR3nt: TGTGCCAGCTCCCTTGGCGGGAGGGTGGATACGCAGTATTTT; CDR3aa: CASSLGGRVDTQYF
j_gene: TRBJ2-7; abundance: many; d_gene: .; v_gene: TRBV12-3/TRBV12-4; CDR3nt: TGTGCCAGCAGTTTAGGCAGGGGCCACGAGCAGTACTTC; CDR3aa: CASSLGRGHEQYF
j_gene: TRBJ2-5; abundance: .; d_gene: .; v_gene: TRBV30; CDR3nt: TGTGCCTGGAGTTTATCAGGGATCCAAGAGACCCAGTACTTC; CDR3aa: CAWSLSGIQETQYF
j_gene: TRBJ1-1; abundance: few; d_gene: .; v_gene: TRBV20-1; CDR3nt: TGCAGTGCTAGAGATCTTGGGGAGACAGTTGAAGCTTTCTTT; CDR3aa: CSARDLGETVEAFF
j_gene: TRBJ2-1; abundance: few; d_gene: TRBD2; v_gene: TRBV3-1; CDR3nt: TGTGCCAGCAGTCTCGCAGGGACTACCAATGAGCAGTTCTTC; CDR3aa: CASSLAGTTNEQFF
j_gene: TRBJ2-1; abundance: .; d_gene: TRBD2; v_gene: TRBV28; CDR3nt: TGTGCCGCCTCAGTTCTAGCGGGAGTCGGGGGAGGGGAGCAGTTCTTC; CDR3aa: CAASVLAGVGGGEQFF
j_gene: TRBJ2-7; abundance: many; d_gene: .; v_gene: TRBV7-2; CDR3nt: TGTGCCAGCAGTTATGGAGGGAGCGCCTACGAGCAGTACTTC; CDR3aa: CASSYGGSAYEQYF
j_gene: TRBJ2-1; abundance: .; d_gene: TRBD2; v_gene: TRBV28; CDR3nt: TGTGCCAGCAGTTTGCCTAGCGGGAGCCGGCATGAGCAGTTCTTC; CDR3aa: CASSLPSGSRHEQFF
j_gene: TRBJ1-5; abundance: .; d_gene: .; v_gene: TRBV19; CDR3nt: TGTGCCAGTAGTATTGGGGAGCGCTATCAGCCCCAGCATTTT; CDR3aa: CASSIGERYQPQHF
j_gene: TRBJ2-3; abundance: .; d_gene: TRBD1; v_gene: TRBV20-1; CDR3nt: TGCAGTGCGATGGACAGGGGAGATACGCAGTATTTT; CDR3aa: CSAMDRGDTQYF
j_gene: TRBJ2-3; abundance: few; d_gene: .; v_gene: TRBV28; CDR3nt: TGTGCCAGCAGCTCCCGCGAAAGTTTCGCAAGCACAGATACGCAGTATTTT; CDR3aa: CASSSRESFASTDTQYF
j_gene: TRBJ2-7; abundance: many; d_gene: .; v_gene: TRBV20-1; CDR3nt: TGCAGTGCTAGAGATAGAAGACTGGGGGAGCAGTACTTC; CDR3aa: CSARDRRLGEQYF
j_gene: TRBJ2-7; abundance: many; d_gene: .; v_gene: TRBV19; CDR3nt: TGTGCCAGTAGTATCGGGACTTACTACGAGCAGTACTTC; CDR3aa: CASSIGTYYEQYF
j_gene: TRBJ2-1; abundance: few; d_gene: .; v_gene: TRBV29-1; CDR3nt: TGCAGCGCCCCTGCAGGGCTGTACAATGAGCAGTTCTTC; CDR3aa: CSAPAGLYNEQFF
j_gene: TRBJ1-2; abundance: few; d_gene: .; v_gene: TRBV4-3; CDR3nt: TGCGCCAGCAGCCAGGGGGCCTGGCTCTATGGCTACACCTTC; CDR3aa: CASSQGAWLYGYTF
j_gene: TRBJ1-5; abundance: few; d_gene: TRBD1; v_gene: TRBV29-1; CDR3nt: TGCAGCGTTGGGGACAGGGGGAGCAATCAGCCCCAGCATTTT; CDR3aa: CSVGDRGSNQPQHF
j_gene: TRBJ2-1; abundance: few; d_gene: .; v_gene: TRBV20-1; CDR3nt: TGCTGTGCTAGAGTACGGAGCGGTAGCGGCGGTAACAATGAGCAGTTCTTC; CDR3aa: CCARVRSGSGGNNEQFF
j_gene: TRBJ2-7; abundance: few; d_gene: TRBD2; v_gene: TRBV10-3; CDR3nt: TGTGCCATCAGTGGGCTAGCGGGAGCAGGAGAGCAGTACTTC; CDR3aa: CAISGLAGAGEQYF
j_gene: TRBJ1-1; abundance: few; d_gene: .; v_gene: TRBV5-1; CDR3nt: TGCGCCAGCAGCTTGATGGAAGAAACTGAAGCTTTCTTT; CDR3aa: CASSLMEETEAFF
j_gene: TRBJ1-1; abundance: few; d_gene: .; v_gene: TRBV18; CDR3nt: TGTGCCAGCTCACCTGCTAGGGGCACTGAAGCTTTCTTT; CDR3aa: CASSPARGTEAFF
j_gene: TRBJ1-4; abundance: few; d_gene: .; v_gene: TRBV20-1; CDR3nt: TGCAGTGCTAGAGACCCCGGGCCTGAAAAACTGTTTTTT; CDR3aa: CSARDPGPEKLFF
j_gene: TRBJ2-3; abundance: .; d_gene: .; v_gene: TRBV28; CDR3nt: TGTGCCGGAAATAGCGGAGGCAGAGATACGCAGTATTTT; CDR3aa: CAGNSGGRDTQYF
j_gene: TRBJ1-1; abundance: few; d_gene: .; v_gene: TRBV11-2; CDR3nt: TGTGCCAGCAGCCAATCAGGCGGGCGGGGTCCGAACACTGAAGCTTTCTTT; CDR3aa: CASSQSGGRGPNTEAFF
j_gene: TRBJ1-2; abundance: few; d_gene: TRBD1; v_gene: TRBV12-3/TRBV12-4; CDR3nt: TGTGCCAGCAGGACGACAGGGGTGAATGGCTACACCTTC; CDR3aa: CASRTTGVNGYTF
j_gene: TRBJ1-6; abundance: .; d_gene: TRBD1; v_gene: TRBV12-3/TRBV12-4; CDR3nt: TGTGCCAGCGGCAGGGGGGATTCACCCCTCCACTTT; CDR3aa: CASGRGDSPLHF
j_gene: TRBJ2-5; abundance: many; d_gene: TRBD2; v_gene: TRBV5-1; CDR3nt: TGCGCCAGCAGTCCCTGGACTAGCGCTGGGGGAGAGACCCAGTACTTC; CDR3aa: CASSPWTSAGGETQYF
j_gene: TRBJ2-7; abundance: .; d_gene: .; v_gene: TRBV7-2; CDR3nt: TGTGCCAGCAGCTTCGGCAGTACCTACGAGCAGTACTTC; CDR3aa: CASSFGSTYEQYF
j_gene: TRBJ2-7; abundance: few; d_gene: TRBD2; v_gene: TRBV5-5; CDR3nt: TGTGCCAGCAGCTTGGTGACTAGCGGGATGTACGAGCAGTACTTC; CDR3aa: CASSLVTSGMYEQYF
j_gene: TRBJ2-5; abundance: .; d_gene: TRBD1; v_gene: TRBV5-4; CDR3nt: TGTGCCAGCAGCCGACAGGGGGAGGGGACCCAGTACTTC; CDR3aa: CASSRQGEGTQYF
j_gene: TRBJ2-3; abundance: .; d_gene: .; v_gene: TRBV6-1; CDR3nt: TGTGCCAGCAGGGACCCTAGCACAGATACGCAGTATTTT; CDR3aa: CASRDPSTDTQYF
j_gene: TRBJ2-5; abundance: few; d_gene: .; v_gene: TRBV24-1; CDR3nt: TGTGCCACCAGTGATGCCAGGGGGGTTCAGGAGACCCAGTACTTC; CDR3aa: CATSDARGVQETQYF
j_gene: TRBJ2-3; abundance: few; d_gene: .; v_gene: TRBV15; CDR3nt: TGTGCCACCAGCAGAGATTACGGGATTAGCACAGATACGCAGTATTTT; CDR3aa: CATSRDYGISTDTQYF
j_gene: TRBJ1-6; abundance: .; d_gene: .; v_gene: TRBV27; CDR3nt: TGTGCCAGCAGCCGCACCTCGACAGCACATAATTCACCCCTCCACTTT; CDR3aa: CASSRTSTAHNSPLHF
j_gene: TRBJ2-3; abundance: many; d_gene: TRBD2; v_gene: TRBV12-3/TRBV12-4; CDR3nt: TGTGCCAGCAGTCTCGAAGCGGGAACGACAGATACGCAGTATTTT; CDR3aa: CASSLEAGTTDTQYF
j_gene: TRBJ2-1; abundance: few; d_gene: .; v_gene: TRBV5-6; CDR3nt: TGTGCCAGCAGGTCCAACGGGGGACTTCGCAATGAGCAGTTCTTC; CDR3aa: CASRSNGGLRNEQFF